This T cell receptor beta chain was captured by sequencing in a study of shared clonotypes between healthy human individuals. Findings and caveats of the study: Owing to a small donor count, the genetic and exposure-history diversity represented was limited. The study generally estimated greater richness for naive than memory subsets.

This CDR3 has 13 residues. In germline, CDR1 is SSHAT, CDR2 FNYEAQ (reference sequence). Trimming took 5 bases from V and 3 from J, leaving 11 bases between them. Naive-designated CD8 cells lacked CD45RO, were positively enriched for CCR7, and omitted terminally differentiated effector memory CD45RA+ cells. This clone was observed a handful of times. Its target is unknown. At the deep level, the assay was run. In the sorted-subset replicate PCRs, 200 ng DNA, some 30,000 T cell genomes, was used. Clones were read by immunoSEQ multiplex PCR, and TCRdb kept only the in-frame ones, dropping some. The table includes hundreds of thousands of clones, about 96% detected once.

Sequencing was done on a sample of naive CD8+ T cells sorted from blood. The clonotype was recovered from a woman in her thirties in good health. The chain couples TRBV7-7 to TRBJ2-7; perhaps D is TRBD1 or TRBD2 (5 bases each). The CDR3 coding sequence is TGTGCCAGCAGCGCGAGGGACCACTACGAGCAGTACTTC. It encodes CASSARDHYEQYF.